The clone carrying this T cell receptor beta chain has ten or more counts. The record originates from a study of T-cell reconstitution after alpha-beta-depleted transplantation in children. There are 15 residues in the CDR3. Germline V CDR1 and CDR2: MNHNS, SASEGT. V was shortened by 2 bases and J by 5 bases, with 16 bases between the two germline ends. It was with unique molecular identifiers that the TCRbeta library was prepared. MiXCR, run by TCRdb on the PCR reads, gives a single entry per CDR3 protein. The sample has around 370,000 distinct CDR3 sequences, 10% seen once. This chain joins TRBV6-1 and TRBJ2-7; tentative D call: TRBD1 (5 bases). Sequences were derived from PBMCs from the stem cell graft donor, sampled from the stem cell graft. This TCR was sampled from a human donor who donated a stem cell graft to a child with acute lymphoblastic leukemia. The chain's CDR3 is CASSELTLGRDEQYF. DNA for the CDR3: TGTGCCAGCAGTGAACTTACCCTGGGCAGGGACGAGCAGTACTTC.